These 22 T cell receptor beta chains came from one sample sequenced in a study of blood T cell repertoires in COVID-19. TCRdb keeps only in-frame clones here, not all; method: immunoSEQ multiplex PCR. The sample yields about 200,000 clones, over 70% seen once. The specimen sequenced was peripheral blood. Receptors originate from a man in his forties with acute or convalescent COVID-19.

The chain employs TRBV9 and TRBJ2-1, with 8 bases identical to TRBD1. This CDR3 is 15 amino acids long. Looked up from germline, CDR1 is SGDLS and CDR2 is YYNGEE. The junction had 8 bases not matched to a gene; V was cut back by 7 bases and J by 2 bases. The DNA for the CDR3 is TGTGCCAGCGAGGCGTGGGACAGGCCCTACAATGAGCAGTTCTTC. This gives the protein CASEAWDRPYNEQFF.

The CDR3 sequence is CASSPSRQIYEQYF. CDR3 coding DNA: TGTGCCAGCAGCCCCTCGAGACAGATCTACGAGCAGTACTTC. The rearrangement joins TRBV4-2 to TRBJ2-7; D might be TRBD1 (5 bases). Germline V CDR1 and CDR2: LGHNA, YNFKEQ. The CDR3 runs 14 residues. Trimming removed 4 bases from V and 3 bases from J, with 13 bases in between.

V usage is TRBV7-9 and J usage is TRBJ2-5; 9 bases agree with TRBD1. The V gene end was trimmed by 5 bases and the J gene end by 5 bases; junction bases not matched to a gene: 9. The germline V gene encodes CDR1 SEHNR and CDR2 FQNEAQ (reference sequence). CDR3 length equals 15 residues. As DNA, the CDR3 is TGTGCCAGCAGCCCGGGGGACAGGGTGAGCGAGACCCAGTACTTC. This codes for CASSPGDRVSETQYF.

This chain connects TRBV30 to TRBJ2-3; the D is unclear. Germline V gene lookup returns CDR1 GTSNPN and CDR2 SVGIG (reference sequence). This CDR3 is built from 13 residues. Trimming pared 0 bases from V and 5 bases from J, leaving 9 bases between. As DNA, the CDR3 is TGTGCCTGGAGTGTAAGAGCGAGAGATACGCAGTATTTT. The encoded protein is CAWSVRARDTQYF. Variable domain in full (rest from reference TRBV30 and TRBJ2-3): SQTIHQWPATLVQPVGSPLSLECTVEGTSNPNLYWYRQAAGRGLQLLFYSVGIGQISSEVPQNLSASRPQDRQFILSSKKLLLSDSGFYLCAWSVRARDTQYFGPGTRLTVL.

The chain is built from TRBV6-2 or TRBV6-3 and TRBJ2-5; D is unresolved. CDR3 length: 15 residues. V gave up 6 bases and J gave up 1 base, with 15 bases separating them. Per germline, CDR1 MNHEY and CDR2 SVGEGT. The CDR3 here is CASSPDSFPQETQYF. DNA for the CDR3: TGTGCCAGCAGCCCCGACTCGTTCCCCCAAGAGACCCAGTACTTC.

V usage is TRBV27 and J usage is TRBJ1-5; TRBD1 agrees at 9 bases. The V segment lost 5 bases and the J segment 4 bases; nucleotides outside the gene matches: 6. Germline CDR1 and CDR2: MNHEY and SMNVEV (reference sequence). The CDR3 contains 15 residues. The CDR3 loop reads CASSPTGTGNQPQHF. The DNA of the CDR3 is TGTGCCAGCAGTCCTACCGGGACAGGGAATCAGCCCCAGCATTTT.

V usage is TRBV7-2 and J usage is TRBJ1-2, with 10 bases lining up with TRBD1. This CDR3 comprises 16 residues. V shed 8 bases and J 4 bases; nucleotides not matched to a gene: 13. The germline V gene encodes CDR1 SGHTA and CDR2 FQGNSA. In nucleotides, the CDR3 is TGTGCCAGCCCCTCAGACAGGGGGCTTTTTAGCTATGGCTACACCTTC. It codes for CASPSDRGLFSYGYTF. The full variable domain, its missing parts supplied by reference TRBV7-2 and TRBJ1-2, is GAGVSQSPSNKVTEKGKDVELRCDPISGHTALYWYRQSLGQGLEFLIYFQGNSAPDKSGLPSDRFSAERTGGSVSTLTIQRTQQEDSAVYLCASPSDRGLFSYGYTFGSGTRLTVV.

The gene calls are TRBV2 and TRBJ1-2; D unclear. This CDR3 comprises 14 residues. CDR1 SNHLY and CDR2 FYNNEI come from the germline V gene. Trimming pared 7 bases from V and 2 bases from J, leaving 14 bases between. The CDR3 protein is CASKKDSPNYGYTF. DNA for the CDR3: TGTGCCAGCAAAAAGGACTCTCCGAACTATGGCTACACCTTC.

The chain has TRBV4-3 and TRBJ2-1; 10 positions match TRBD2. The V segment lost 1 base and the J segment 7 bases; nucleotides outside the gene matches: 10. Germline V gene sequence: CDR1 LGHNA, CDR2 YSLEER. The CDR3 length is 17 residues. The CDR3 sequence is CASSQVLLAGGFNEQFF. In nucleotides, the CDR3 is TGCGCCAGCAGCCAAGTCTTATTAGCGGGAGGTTTTAATGAGCAGTTCTTC.

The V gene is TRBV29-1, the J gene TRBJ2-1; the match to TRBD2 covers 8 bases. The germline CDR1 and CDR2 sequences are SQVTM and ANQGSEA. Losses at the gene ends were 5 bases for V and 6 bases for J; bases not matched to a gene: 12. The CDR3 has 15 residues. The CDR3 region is CSVFLRLAQGNEQFF. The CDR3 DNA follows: TGCAGCGTTTTTCTCCGACTAGCGCAAGGCAATGAGCAGTTCTTC.

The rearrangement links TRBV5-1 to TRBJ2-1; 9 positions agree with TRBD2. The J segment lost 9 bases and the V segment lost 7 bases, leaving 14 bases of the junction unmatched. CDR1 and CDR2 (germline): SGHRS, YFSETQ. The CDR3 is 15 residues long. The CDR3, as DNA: TGCGCCAGCTCCCCGGTAGCGGGAGTGAATGCTGAGCAGTTCTTC. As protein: CASSPVAGVNAEQFF. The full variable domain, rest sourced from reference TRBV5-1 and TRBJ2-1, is KAGVTQTPRYLIKTRGQQVTLSCSPISGHRSVSWYQQTPGQGLQFLFEYFSETQRNKGNFPGRFSGRQFSNSRSEMNVSTLELGDSALYLCASSPVAGVNAEQFFGPGTRLTVL.

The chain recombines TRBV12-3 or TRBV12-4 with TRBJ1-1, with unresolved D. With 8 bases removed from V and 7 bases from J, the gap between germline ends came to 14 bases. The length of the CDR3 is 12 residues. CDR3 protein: CASSQWAGEAFF. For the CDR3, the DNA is TGTGCCAGCTCCCAGTGGGCTGGTGAAGCTTTCTTT.

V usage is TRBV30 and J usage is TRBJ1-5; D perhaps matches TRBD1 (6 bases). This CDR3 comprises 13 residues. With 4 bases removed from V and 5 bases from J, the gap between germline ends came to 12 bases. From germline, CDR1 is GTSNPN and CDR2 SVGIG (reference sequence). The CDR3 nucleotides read TGTGCCTGGACCCCAGGGGATCATCAGCCCCAGCATTTT. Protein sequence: CAWTPGDHQPQHF. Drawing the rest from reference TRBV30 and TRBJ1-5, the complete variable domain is SQTIHQWPATLVQPVGSPLSLECTVEGTSNPNLYWYRQAAGRGLQLLFYSVGIGQISSEVPQNLSASRPQDRQFILSSKKLLLSDSGFYLCAWTPGDHQPQHFGDGTRLSIL.

The CDR3 DNA reads TGTGCCAGCAGAGGAACCGGGACCAGGGGATACAATGAGCAGTTCTTC. Translating it yields CASRGTGTRGYNEQFF. The rearrangement joins TRBV28 to TRBJ2-1; a weak D match, TRBD1 (6 bases). CDR1 and CDR2 from the germline V gene are MDHEN and SYDVKM. The V and J ends lost 6 bases and 4 bases respectively, with 19 bases between them. The CDR3 is 16 residues long.

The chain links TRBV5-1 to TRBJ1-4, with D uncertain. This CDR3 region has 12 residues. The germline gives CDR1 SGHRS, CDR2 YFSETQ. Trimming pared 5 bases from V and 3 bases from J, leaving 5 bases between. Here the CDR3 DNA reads TGCGCCAGCAGACTGTCTAATGAAAAACTGTTTTTT. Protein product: CASRLSNEKLFF.

CDR3 in DNA: TGTGCCAGCAGCTTACAGGGGGCCTATGGCTACACCTTC. Translated, it gives CASSLQGAYGYTF. V is TRBV3-1 (or the pseudogene TRBV3-2) and J is TRBJ1-2; TRBD1 aligns across 9 bases. Germline V gives CDR1 LGHDT, CDR2 YNNKEL (reference sequence). V lost 5 bases to trimming and J lost 4 bases; unmatched junction nucleotides: 2. CDR3 length: 13 amino acids.

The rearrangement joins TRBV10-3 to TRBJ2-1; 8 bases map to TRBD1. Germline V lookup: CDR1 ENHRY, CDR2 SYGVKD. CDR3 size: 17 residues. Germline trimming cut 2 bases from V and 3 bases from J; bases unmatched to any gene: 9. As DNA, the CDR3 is TGTGCCATCAGTGAGGACAGGGGTGGCGGGGACTACAATGAGCAGTTCTTC. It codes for CAISEDRGGGDYNEQFF.

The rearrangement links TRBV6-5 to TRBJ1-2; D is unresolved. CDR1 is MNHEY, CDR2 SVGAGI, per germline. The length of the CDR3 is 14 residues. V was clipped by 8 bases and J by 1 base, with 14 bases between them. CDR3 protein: CASRSGPLNYGYTF. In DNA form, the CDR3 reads TGTGCCAGCCGGAGCGGGCCTCTTAACTATGGCTACACCTTC.

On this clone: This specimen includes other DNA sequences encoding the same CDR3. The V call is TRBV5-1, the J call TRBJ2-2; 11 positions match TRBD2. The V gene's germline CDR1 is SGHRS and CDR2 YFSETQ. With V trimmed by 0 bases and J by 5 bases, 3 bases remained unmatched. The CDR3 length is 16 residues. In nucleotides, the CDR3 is TGCGCCAGCAGCTTGGTCCTAGCGGGAGGAACCGGGGAGCTGTTTTTT. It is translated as CASSLVLAGGTGELFF.

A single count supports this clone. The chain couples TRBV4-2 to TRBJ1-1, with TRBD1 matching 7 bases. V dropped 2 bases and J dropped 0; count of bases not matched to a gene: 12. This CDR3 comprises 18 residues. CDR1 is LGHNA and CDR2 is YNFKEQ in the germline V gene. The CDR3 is CASSQLRDSLLMNTEAFF. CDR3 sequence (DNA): TGTGCCAGCAGCCAACTCCGGGACAGCCTACTTATGAACACTGAAGCTTTCTTT.

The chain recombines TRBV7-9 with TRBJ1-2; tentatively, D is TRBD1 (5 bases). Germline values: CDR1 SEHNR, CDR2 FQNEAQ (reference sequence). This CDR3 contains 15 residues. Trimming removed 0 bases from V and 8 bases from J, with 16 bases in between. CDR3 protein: CASSLAARAGWGYTF. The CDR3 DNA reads TGTGCCAGCAGCTTAGCGGCCAGAGCAGGGTGGGGCTACACCTTC.

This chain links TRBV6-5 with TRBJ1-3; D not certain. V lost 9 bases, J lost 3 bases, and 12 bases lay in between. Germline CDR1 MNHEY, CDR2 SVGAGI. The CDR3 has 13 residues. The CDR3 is CASRGSGGNTIYF. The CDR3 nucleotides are TGTGCCAGTCGAGGGTCTGGTGGAAACACCATATATTTT.